This TCR beta chain is drawn from a study of cytomegalovirus exposure and HLA in healthy donors. It was with 60 Vbeta and 13 Jbeta primers that the PCR ran. Assay: immunoSEQ multiplex PCR; the TCRdb copy retains only in-frame clones and omits some. This sample has about 120,000 clones; 65% to 80% occur once, and the top ten carry about 2.8%. CDR1 ENHRY and CDR2 SYGVKD come from the germline V gene. Trimming removed 3 bases at V and 10 bases at J, with 12 bases between. The CDR3 contains 12 residues. The J gene is TRBJ1-2, the V gene TRBV10-3; no clear D. This receptor was obtained from a woman aged 40 to 49 in good health and CMV-seropositive. Sequencing was carried out using PBMCs. The CDR3 region is CAISEAEAAYTF. In DNA form, the CDR3 reads TGTGCCATCAGTGAAGCGGAGGCGGCCTACACCTTC.